The 8 T cell receptor beta chains below all came from one sample that was sequenced in a study. Each CDR3 protein is one row after TCRdb ran MiXCR on the 5' RACE reads. The sample lists about 57,000 distinct CDR3 sequences; around 26% were seen once. The sequencing sample was made of tumor-infiltrating memory CD4+ T cells sorted from the breast tumor. Subset of the sample: memory CD4+ T cells, CD4+CD45RO+CD25-. Receptor source: a female donor with breast cancer.

The chain combines TRBV9 with TRBJ2-1; 12 positions match TRBD2. The J segment lost 7 bases and the V segment lost 5 bases, leaving 7 bases of the junction unmatched. CDR1 and CDR2 (germline): SGDLS, YYNGEE. This CDR3 contains 15 residues. The CDR3 is CASRRSSGGANEQFF. The CDR3 DNA is TGTGCCAGCAGACGCTCTAGCGGGGGGGCAAATGAGCAGTTCTTC. The variable domain in full, with the rest retrieved from reference TRBV9 and TRBJ2-1, is DSGVTQTPKHLITATGQRVTLRCSPRSGDLSVYWYQQSLDQGLQFLIQYYNGEERAKGNILERFSAQQFPDLHSELNLSSLELGDSALYFCASRRSSGGANEQFFGPGTRLTVL.

This chain connects TRBV7-2 to TRBJ2-1; TRBD1 is a possible D gene (5 bases). The CDR3 is made up of 15 amino acids. V lost 0 bases and J lost 7, with 13 bases in between. Germline CDR1 reads SGHTA; CDR2 reads FQGNSA. The CDR3 nucleotides are TGTGCCAGCAGCTTAGCCCCAGGGAATCGGAATGAGCAGTTCTTC. Its protein is CASSLAPGNRNEQFF.

The V and J genes are TRBV6-5 and TRBJ2-2; no definite D call. Trimming stripped 5 bases from V and 1 base from J, with 11 bases between. The V gene's germline CDR1 is MNHEY and CDR2 SVGAGI. The CDR3 runs to 15 residues. DNA of the CDR3: TGTGCCAGCAGTCCGGGCCACCTGAACACCGGGGAGCTGTTTTTT. Residues: CASSPGHLNTGELFF.

V and J are TRBV7-2 and TRBJ2-3; possible D gene TRBD1, 5 bases. This CDR3 spans 15 amino acids. With 6 bases removed from V and 4 bases from J, the gap between germline ends came to 17 bases. CDR1 is SGHTA, CDR2 FQGNSA, per germline. Here the CDR3 DNA reads TGTGCCAGCAGTCGTGACAGCCTCCCGGCAGATACGCAGTATTTT. Translating gives CASSRDSLPADTQYF.

This clonotype has only a few counts. The CDR3 region is CASSHRVGNRELFF. The CDR3 nucleotides are TGTGCCAGCAGCCACCGAGTCGGGAATCGCGAACTGTTTTTT. V and J are TRBV13 and TRBJ1-4; D call uncertain. Germline V gene lookup returns CDR1 PRHDT and CDR2 FYEKMQ (reference sequence). Trimming took off 5 bases at V and 12 bases at J, with 19 bases between the two ends. CDR3 size: 14 residues.

This clonotype showed up just a few times. The V gene is TRBV12-3 or TRBV12-4, the J gene TRBJ2-7; D not certain. V shed 6 bases and J shed 5 bases, with 8 bases lying between them. The CDR3 runs to 11 residues. CDR3 nucleotides: TGTGCCAGCAGCAGCACCCACGAGCAGTACTTC. Residues: CASSSTHEQYF.

This clonotype was counted a few times. V usage is TRBV6-2 or TRBV6-3 and J usage is TRBJ2-2; D remains ambiguous. Germline CDR1 reads MNHEY; CDR2 reads SVGEGT. The CDR3 is 15 amino acids. Trimming took 7 bases from V and 0 from J, leaving 12 bases between them. The CDR3, as DNA: TGTGCCAGCAAAGACCTAGAAACGAACACCGGGGAGCTGTTTTTT. This sequence encodes CASKDLETNTGELFF.

V and J are TRBV5-1 and TRBJ1-2; D may be TRBD1 (5 bases). The CDR3 extends over 14 amino acids. Between the trimmed V and J ends, which lost 4 bases and 7 bases, there was a span of 17 bases. Germline CDR1 reads SGHRS; CDR2 reads YFSETQ. The CDR3 nucleotides read TGCGCCAGCAGCGCCCGCGGCAGGGACGGTGGCTACACCTTC. Its translation: CASSARGRDGGYTF.